The rows below give T cell receptor beta chains drawn from one sample of a study of T cells in Graves' hyperthyroidism and ophthalmopathy. TCRdb re-derived calls from the multiplex PCR reads in MiXCR, one entry per CDR3 protein. The sample lists a few hundred thousand distinct CDR3 sequences, about 15% occurring once. What was sequenced was blood. Source of these receptors: a woman aged 18 to 35 with Graves' hyperthyroidism that later progressed to Graves' ophthalmopathy. CDR3s include the opening cysteine and the closing phenylalanine or tryptophan. The D gene is left open where the match is weak. The size entry is marked missing in some rows and otherwise reads once, few, many or a size class.

v_gene: TRBV20-1; d_gene: .; abundance: few; j_gene: TRBJ2-5; CDR3nt: TGCAGTGCTCCCGGTCCGGCTACCGAGTACTTC; CDR3aa: CSAPGPATEYF
v_gene: TRBV3-1; d_gene: .; abundance: many; j_gene: TRBJ1-1; CDR3nt: TGTGCCAGCAGCCAAGATGTGGCAGGGTTCCGGGGAGCTTTCTTT; CDR3aa: CASSQDVAGFRGAFF
v_gene: TRBV19; d_gene: TRBD1; abundance: many; j_gene: TRBJ1-5; CDR3nt: TGTGCCAGTTTCCCCCCGGGACAGGGGCCCCCGGGACAGCCCCAGCATTTT; CDR3aa: CASFPPGQGPPGQPQHF
v_gene: TRBV15; d_gene: .; abundance: .; j_gene: TRBJ2-2; CDR3nt: TGTGCCACCAGCATGGATACCATGAACACCGGGGAGCTGTTTTTT; CDR3aa: CATSMDTMNTGELFF
v_gene: TRBV2; d_gene: .; abundance: many; j_gene: TRBJ2-3; CDR3nt: TGTGCCAGCAGTATGACCACTAGCACAGATACGCAGTATTTT; CDR3aa: CASSMTTSTDTQYF
v_gene: TRBV9; d_gene: .; abundance: once; j_gene: TRBJ2-7; CDR3nt: TGTGCCAGCAGCGTAGCCCCGCAGGGGTCCTACGAGCAGTACTTC; CDR3aa: CASSVAPQGSYEQYF
v_gene: TRBV27; d_gene: .; abundance: .; j_gene: TRBJ2-3; CDR3nt: TGTGCCAGCAGTCCCCCCCCAGTTCCCCGGGGAGATACGCAGTATTTT; CDR3aa: CASSPPPVPRGDTQYF
v_gene: TRBV19; d_gene: TRBD1; abundance: .; j_gene: TRBJ2-7; CDR3nt: TGTGCCAGTAGTAAAGGACAGGGGCCCTACGAGCAGTACTTC; CDR3aa: CASSKGQGPYEQYF
v_gene: TRBV20-1; d_gene: .; abundance: many; j_gene: TRBJ1-1; CDR3nt: TGCAGTGCTAGAGGGAGCAGGGAGGGAGCTTTCTTT; CDR3aa: CSARGSREGAFF
v_gene: TRBV20-1; d_gene: TRBD2; abundance: many; j_gene: TRBJ2-5; CDR3nt: TGCAGTGCTAGAGGGACTAGCGGCCAAGAGACCCAGTACTTC; CDR3aa: CSARGTSGQETQYF
v_gene: TRBV20-1; d_gene: .; abundance: many; j_gene: TRBJ2-1; CDR3nt: TGCAGTGCCGCACAGGGGAGGAGCACCTACAATGAGCAGTTCTTC; CDR3aa: CSAAQGRSTYNEQFF
v_gene: TRBV24-1; d_gene: .; abundance: .; j_gene: TRBJ2-1; CDR3nt: TGTGCCACCAGTGACCCTAGCGAATACAATGAGCAGTTCTTC; CDR3aa: CATSDPSEYNEQFF
v_gene: TRBV28; d_gene: .; abundance: many; j_gene: TRBJ1-5; CDR3nt: TGTGCCAGCAGTTTATATCCCCCGTCAGAGGTGGGGCAGCCCCAGCATTTT; CDR3aa: CASSLYPPSEVGQPQHF
v_gene: TRBV9; d_gene: .; abundance: .; j_gene: TRBJ2-2; CDR3nt: TGTGCCAGCAGCGTAGCAGGCGGGGAGCTGTTTTTT; CDR3aa: CASSVAGGELFF
v_gene: TRBV20-1; d_gene: .; abundance: many; j_gene: TRBJ2-7; CDR3nt: TGCAGTGCCACCCTCGGGACCAAGTCCTACGAGCAGTACTTC; CDR3aa: CSATLGTKSYEQYF
v_gene: TRBV4-2; d_gene: .; abundance: few; j_gene: TRBJ1-2; CDR3nt: TGTGCCAGCAGCCAAGAGACCCAGACTCACCTCTATGGCTACACCTTC; CDR3aa: CASSQETQTHLYGYTF
v_gene: TRBV28; d_gene: .; abundance: few; j_gene: TRBJ2-5; CDR3nt: TGTGCCAGCAGTCTCCAATGGGACCAAGAGACCCAGTACTTC; CDR3aa: CASSLQWDQETQYF
v_gene: TRBV14; d_gene: .; abundance: many; j_gene: TRBJ2-7; CDR3nt: TGTGCCAGCAGCCTCGGTCATACCTACGAGCAGTACTTC; CDR3aa: CASSLGHTYEQYF
v_gene: TRBV2; d_gene: .; abundance: few; j_gene: TRBJ2-1; CDR3nt: TGTGCCAGCAGTGGCCGGGGTAGCGGCCTATCCTACAATGAGCAGTTCTTC; CDR3aa: CASSGRGSGLSYNEQFF
v_gene: TRBV4-3; d_gene: .; abundance: .; j_gene: TRBJ2-4; CDR3nt: TGCGCCAGCAGCCAAGATCGTCCCGGACTGGGGCTAGCCAAAAACATTCAGTACTTC; CDR3aa: CASSQDRPGLGLAKNIQYF
v_gene: TRBV19; d_gene: TRBD2; abundance: few; j_gene: TRBJ2-1; CDR3nt: TGTGCCAGTAGACGGGGCGGAGGGACTAGCGGATCCAATGAGCAGTTCTTC; CDR3aa: CASRRGGGTSGSNEQFF
v_gene: TRBV12-3/TRBV12-4; d_gene: .; abundance: many; j_gene: TRBJ2-1; CDR3nt: TGTGCCAGCAGTTGGGGGATGAGCAATGAGCAGTTCTTC; CDR3aa: CASSWGMSNEQFF
v_gene: TRBV5-1; d_gene: TRBD2; abundance: many; j_gene: TRBJ2-7; CDR3nt: TGCGCCAGCAGCTTGGGGGCTAGCGGGAGTAAACACGAGCAGTACTTC; CDR3aa: CASSLGASGSKHEQYF
v_gene: TRBV5-4; d_gene: TRBD1; abundance: few; j_gene: TRBJ1-1; CDR3nt: TGTGCCAGCAGCGCTATGGGACAGGCGAACACTGAAGCTTTCTTT; CDR3aa: CASSAMGQANTEAFF
v_gene: TRBV7-9; d_gene: .; abundance: many; j_gene: TRBJ2-1; CDR3nt: .; CDR3aa: CASSSSGYNEQFF
v_gene: TRBV6-2/TRBV6-3; d_gene: TRBD1; abundance: many; j_gene: TRBJ1-2; CDR3nt: TGTGCCAGCAGGGGACAGGCAGCTAACTATGGCTACACCTTC; CDR3aa: CASRGQAANYGYTF
v_gene: TRBV20-1; d_gene: .; abundance: many; j_gene: TRBJ2-3; CDR3nt: TGCAGTGCTAGTGCCTTCTCCGGGCCTACGACTAGCACAGATACGCAGTATTTT; CDR3aa: CSASAFSGPTTSTDTQYF
v_gene: TRBV19; d_gene: TRBD2; abundance: few; j_gene: TRBJ2-4; CDR3nt: TGTGCCAGTAGTGATGTCCCGGGACTAGCGGGAGACATTCAGTACTTC; CDR3aa: CASSDVPGLAGDIQYF
v_gene: TRBV28; d_gene: .; abundance: many; j_gene: TRBJ1-2; CDR3nt: TGTGCCAGCATCCTCCGGGACCGCCAAAAGGGCTACACCTTC; CDR3aa: CASILRDRQKGYTF
v_gene: TRBV13; d_gene: .; abundance: many; j_gene: TRBJ2-5; CDR3nt: TGTGCCAGCAGTCCGCGCGGGACCCAAGAGACCCAGTACTTC; CDR3aa: CASSPRGTQETQYF
v_gene: TRBV6-1; d_gene: TRBD1; abundance: few; j_gene: TRBJ1-2; CDR3nt: TGTGCCAGCAGACCCACGAGGGGACAGGGATCCGGCTACACCTTC; CDR3aa: CASRPTRGQGSGYTF